This TCR beta chain was retrieved from a study of blood T cells in healthy people across ages (dated by TCRdb to the mid-2010s). Some background on the complete study: In model experiments, template switching captured about one uniquely barcoded TCR beta cDNA molecule for every two T cells. Using the same blood draw, the study looked at two additional independent replicas of 1 million unique cDNA reads for two donors, one aged 18 to 30 and the other aged 80 or older. The donors were divided into four age groups: young (average approximately 15 years), middle-aged (roughly 42), aged (around 67) and long-lived (about 84). To track age-related changes in TCR beta repertoire diversity, the study relied on deep sequencing normalized with unique cDNA molecular identifiers. Donors of different ages were randomly distributed across sequencing lanes to avoid experimental bias.

General study outcomes and caveats: Bulk unsorted PBMC profiling prevented conclusive comparison of naive and antigen-experienced compartments. Observed TCR beta diversity per million T cells fell roughly linearly with age, and a significant reduction was already apparent by age around 40. The CMV infection status of donors was not known, potentially confounding age-related changes in expanded clonotypes. Compared with the aged group, the long-lived group had more naive CD4+ T cells, fewer expanded clones and increased TCR diversity, suggesting age selection. Observed TCR beta diversity correlated strongly with the percentage of naive T cells measured by flow cytometry. Total diversity estimates from one million sequenced T cells were considered lower bounds and underestimates.

The roughly 38 donors, aged about 6 to 95 years, were systemically healthy Caucasian individuals from Russia. Around 10 milliliters of peripheral blood were collected from each donor into EDTA-treated Vacutainer tubes. Ficoll-Paque density-gradient centrifugation was used to isolate PBMCs, with at least 6 million obtained per sample. Trizol reagent was used to extract total RNA from the PBMCs, yielding at least 6 micrograms per sample. For every donor, an aliquot of PBMCs went through flow cytometry to measure the percentages of naive CD45RAhigh/CD27high T cells. Receptor amplification or capture employed 5' RACE. Sequencing was performed on an Illumina HiSeq 2500. A second PCR of roughly 6 to 12 cycles was run with a J-beta primer mix and a sample-barcoded 5' primer. A template-switch 5' adaptor carrying 12 random nucleotides introduced a unique molecular identifier onto each TCR beta cDNA molecule. Each sample yielded at least 2.5 million CDR3-containing paired-end reads. First-strand cDNA synthesis was performed from all RNA using the Mint cDNA synthesis kit, with priming by a TRBC-specific oligonucleotide. All cDNA was treated with uracil-DNA glycosylase and then went through a first 18-cycle PCR with the universal primers M1SS and BC2_uni_R. The paper's data handling went like this. For normalization, 1 million high-quality reads were randomly selected from each sample, with every read carrying a distinct molecular identifier. Reads with shared molecular identifiers were discarded instead of being binned into consensus sequences. MiTCR, set to a Q25 quality threshold and the strictest error-elimination algorithm, was used for CDR3 identification, clonotype clustering and error correction. A nonparametric unseen species model using Euler transformation provided a lower-bound estimate of total TCR beta diversity. TCRdb's own reprocessing of the public reads used fastp at Q25 and MiXCR and kept productive beta chains. Rows matching on CDR3 protein sequence are summarized as one entry with the most common DNA and genes. These V and J calls are TCRdb output, not the study's own analysis. Counted in this sample were about 1,800,000 distinct CDR3 sequences; about 28% of them appeared once. The ten largest clones represent 7.7% of the sample.

In its sample, this clonotype was seen a few times. Its antigen has not been determined. The record has no base qualities; no much larger clone is one base away. Ends trimmed: V by 4 bases, J by 0 bases; bases unmatched to a gene: 6. CDR1 SGHTA and CDR2 FQGNSA are derived from the germline V gene. The CDR3 contains 16 residues, cysteine and phenylalanine counted. The retained sequence is limited to the CDR3, 48 bases, with the frame set at the first base. The sequenced sample was blood. The source of this sequence is a young woman in good health. The sequence links TRBV7-2 to TRBJ2-1; 7 bases in between match TRBD1. At the DNA level, the sequence is TGTGCCAGCAGCTCCCGAACAGGGGACTCCTACAATGAGCAGTTCTTC. Translated, it reads CASSSRTGDSYNEQFF.